This passage covers 30 T cell receptor beta chains from one sample sequenced in a study of cytomegalovirus exposure and HLA in healthy donors. With 60 Vbeta and 13 Jbeta primers, the PCR was carried out. Only in-frame clones appear in the TCRdb table, and some are missing; sequencing was by immunoSEQ multiplex PCR. The data show around 180,000 clones, with 84% seen just once and under 5% held by the top ten. The sequenced sample consisted of PBMCs. The origin of the receptors is a girl aged 5 to 17 in good health and CMV-seropositive.

The chain is built from TRBV7-9 and TRBJ1-1; D gene ambiguous. Germline CDR1 is SEHNR and CDR2 is FQNEAQ (reference sequence). With 5 bases removed from V and 5 bases from J, the gap between germline ends came to 15 bases. The CDR3 has 14 residues. CDR3 nucleotide sequence: TGTGCCAGCAGCCCGTACGGAGGTGGGACTGAAGCTTTCTTT. Protein sequence: CASSPYGGGTEAFF.

The chain joins TRBV15 to TRBJ1-4; no clear D gene. This CDR3 has 18 residues. Germline CDR1 LNHNV, CDR2 YYDKDF (reference sequence). The V gene lost 0 bases and the J gene lost 4 bases, with 18 bases spanning the gap. Here the CDR3 DNA reads TGTGCCACCAGCAGAGATACCTGGTGGAGATCGAATAATGAAAAACTGTTTTTT. It yields the protein CATSRDTWWRSNNEKLFF.

The rearrangement joins TRBV11-2 to TRBJ2-1, with 11 bases that match TRBD2. J lost 6 bases, V lost 2 bases, and 9 bases had no gene match. Per the germline V gene, CDR1 is SGHAT and CDR2 is FQNNGV. This CDR3 has 17 amino acids. The CDR3 is CASSLLAGGSWINEQFF. The CDR3 DNA sequence: TGTGCCAGCAGCTTACTAGCGGGGGGTTCCTGGATCAATGAGCAGTTCTTC. Drawing the rest from reference TRBV11-2 and TRBJ2-1, the complete variable domain is EAGVAQSPRYKIIEKRQSVAFWCNPISGHATLYWYQQILGQGPKLLIQFQNNGVVDDSQLPKDRFSAERLKGVDSTLKIQPAKLEDSAVYLCASSLLAGGSWINEQFFGPGTRLTVL.

The chain has TRBV7-9 and TRBJ2-5; 10 bases fit TRBD1. Germline CDR1 SEHNR, CDR2 FQNEAQ (reference sequence). The CDR3 has 16 amino acids. V lost 3 bases to trimming and J lost 5 bases; unmatched junction nucleotides: 9. CDR3: CASSFSRQGAWETQYF. CDR3 nucleotide sequence: TGTGCCAGCAGCTTTTCCCGACAGGGGGCGTGGGAGACCCAGTACTTC.

This clone has a single count. The genes are TRBV2 and TRBJ1-2, with no clear D. Trimming took 7 bases from V and 12 from J, leaving 9 bases between them. The CDR3 runs to 9 residues. In germline, CDR1 is SNHLY, CDR2 FYNNEI. CDR3 DNA: TGTGCCAGCATACCGAGGGACACCTTC. This gives the protein CASIPRDTF.

About this clone: The identical CDR3 is also encoded by other nucleotide sequences in the sample. The J gene is TRBJ2-3, the V gene TRBV5-6; tentative D call: TRBD1 (6 bases). The V gene lost 0 bases and the J gene lost 2 bases, with 10 bases spanning the gap. CDR1 is SGHDT and CDR2 is YYEEEE in the germline V gene. This CDR3 region has 15 residues. The CDR3: CASSLGQGSTDTQYF. CDR3 nucleotide sequence: TGTGCCAGCAGCTTGGGGCAGGGGTCCACAGATACGCAGTATTTT. The full variable domain, completed using reference TRBV5-6 and TRBJ2-3, is DAGVTQSPTHLIKTRGQQVTLRCSPKSGHDTVSWYQQALGQGPQFIFQYYEEEERQRGNFPDRFSGHQFPNYSSELNVNALLLGDSALYLCASSLGQGSTDTQYFGPGTRLTVL.

V and J are TRBV5-1 and TRBJ2-1, with 8 bases matching TRBD1. The V segment lost 4 bases and the J segment 3 bases; nucleotides outside the gene matches: 6. The V gene's germline CDR1 is SGHRS and CDR2 YFSETQ. This CDR3 spans 15 amino acids. In nucleotides, the CDR3 is TGCGCCAGCAGCCCCTGGACAGGGAACTACAATGAGCAGTTCTTC. Encoded protein: CASSPWTGNYNEQFF.

V usage is TRBV11-2 and J usage is TRBJ2-3, with TRBD2 matching 8 bases. V shed 4 bases, J shed 0 bases, and the junction held 6 bases outside the gene matches. Looked up from germline, CDR1 is SGHAT and CDR2 is FQNNGV. This CDR3 spans 16 amino acids. The CDR3 region has the DNA TGTGCCAGCAGCTCATACGGGGGGGGGAGCACAGATACGCAGTATTTT. It yields the protein CASSSYGGGSTDTQYF.

This clone was seen more than once but under ten times. As DNA, the CDR3 is TGTGCCAGCAGTTTGTACAGCGGGGGGAACACTGAAGCTTTCTTT. Translated, it gives CASSLYSGGNTEAFF. The chain couples TRBV27 to TRBJ1-1; a possible D gene is TRBD1 (5 bases). From germline, CDR1 is MNHEY and CDR2 SMNVEV (reference sequence). This CDR3 is 15 amino acids long. V was cut by 3 bases and J by 1 base, with 12 bases left in between.

CDR3 loop: CASRLRGNLAGNTIYF. CDR3 nucleotides: TGTGCCAGCAGACTCAGGGGTAACTTGGCTGGAAACACCATATATTTT. V and J are TRBV28 and TRBJ1-3, with D maybe TRBD1 (6 bases). The CDR3 consists of 16 residues. CDR1 is MDHEN, CDR2 SYDVKM, per germline. Trimming shortened V by 6 bases and J by 2 bases, and 17 bases separated the two germline ends.

The CDR3 loop reads CASLASAGGGETQYF. The DNA for the CDR3 is TGTGCCAGCTTAGCCTCAGCGGGGGGGGGAGAGACCCAGTACTTC. This chain uses TRBV27 with TRBJ2-5, with TRBD2 matching over 10 bases. The CDR3 is 15 residues long. The V gene end was trimmed by 8 bases and the J gene end by 4 bases; junction bases not matched to a gene: 10. Germline loops: CDR1 MNHEY, CDR2 SMNVEV (reference sequence).

The chain uses TRBV5-4 and TRBJ1-1; maybe TRBD1 (5 bases). The germline gives CDR1 SGHNT, CDR2 YYREEE (reference sequence). Trimming left V 3 bases short and J 5 bases short, with 8 bases between. There are 12 residues in the CDR3. The CDR3 region has the DNA TGTGCCAGCAGCTGGGGCGCGACTGAAGCTTTCTTT. Protein sequence: CASSWGATEAFF.

The chain joins TRBV11-2 to TRBJ2-5, with 11 bases aligning to TRBD2. The V gene end was trimmed by 8 bases and the J gene end by 4 bases; junction bases not matched to a gene: 6. The CDR3 has 14 residues. Germline V CDR1 and CDR2: SGHAT, FQNNGV. The CDR3: CASQSLAGGETQYF. The CDR3 nucleotides read TGTGCCAGCCAATCCCTAGCGGGGGGAGAGACCCAGTACTTC.

This sequence joins TRBV10-3 and TRBJ2-7, with TRBD2 matching over 8 bases. V shed 7 bases, J shed 1 base, and the junction held 6 bases outside the gene matches. Germline V gene lookup returns CDR1 ENHRY and CDR2 SYGVKD. The CDR3 spans 14 residues. As DNA, the CDR3 is TGTGCCATCAAGGCGGGGGGCACTTCCTACGAGCAGTACTTC. It specifies CAIKAGGTSYEQYF.

The chain couples TRBV6-5 to TRBJ1-2; TRBD1 matches 9 bases. Germline loops: CDR1 MNHEY, CDR2 SVGAGI. The CDR3 extends over 15 amino acids. V lost 2 bases and J lost 8; bases outside the gene matches: 9. The CDR3 DNA follows: TGTGCCAGCAGTTACATCACCGGGACAGGGCCCGGCTACACCTTC. This sequence encodes CASSYITGTGPGYTF.

This clone was found a few times. The genes are TRBV6-6 and TRBJ1-3; no firm D call. V shed 0 bases and J shed 0 bases, with 3 bases lying between them. Germline CDR1 MNHNY, CDR2 SVGAGI (reference sequence). The CDR3 has 14 residues. CDR3: CASSYSNSGNTIYF. In DNA, the CDR3 is TGTGCCAGCAGTTACTCCAACTCTGGAAACACCATATATTTT.

The V gene is TRBV7-9, the J gene TRBJ1-1; the D is unclear. V gave up 4 bases and J gave up 7 bases, with 13 bases separating them. Germline V gene sequence: CDR1 SEHNR, CDR2 FQNEAQ (reference sequence). The CDR3 is 13 residues long. The CDR3 DNA sequence: TGTGCCAGCAGCTCCCCCGGGAAAGGTGAAGCTTTCTTT. Translation gives CASSSPGKGEAFF.

This clone was found a few times. Other DNA sequences in this specimen translate into the identical CDR3. The V and J genes are TRBV19 and TRBJ1-5, with TRBD1 as a possible D gene (5 bases). Germline CDR1 reads LNHDA; CDR2 reads SQIVND (reference sequence). With 6 bases removed from V and 4 bases from J, the gap between germline ends came to 7 bases. This CDR3 is built from 12 residues. Here the CDR3 reads CASRGGNQPQHF. Written as DNA, the CDR3 is TGTGCCAGTAGGGGGGGAAATCAGCCCCAGCATTTT.

The chain joins TRBV29-1 to TRBJ1-1; the D is unclear. This CDR3 has 13 amino acids. Trimming took off 0 bases at V and 4 bases at J, with 9 bases between the two ends. Germline values: CDR1 SQVTM, CDR2 ANQGSEA. The CDR3 nucleotides are TGCAGCGTTGAAGATGTTGGGCCCACTGAAGCTTTCTTT. It codes for CSVEDVGPTEAFF.

V and J are TRBV19 and TRBJ2-3; D gene unclear. Germline V gene lookup returns CDR1 LNHDA and CDR2 SQIVND (reference sequence). CDR3 length: 16 residues. V was shortened by 6 bases and J by 4 bases, with 20 bases between the two germline ends. CDR3 bases: TGTGCCAGTAGGGCCGATCAGGCCGGTTTTTCAGATACGCAGTATTTT. Its translation: CASRADQAGFSDTQYF.

This clone was observed a handful of times. J is TRBJ2-7 and V is TRBV6-5, with TRBD1 matching over 7 bases. The germline CDR1 and CDR2 sequences are MNHEY and SVGAGI. The CDR3 is 15 residues long. Trimming at V came to 0 bases and at J to 3 bases, leaving 5 bases not matched to a gene. This CDR3 is CASSYSQGTSYEQYF. The CDR3 DNA is TGTGCCAGCAGTTACTCACAGGGGACGAGCTACGAGCAGTACTTC.

This clone was seen once. CDR3 sequence (DNA): TGTGCCTGGAGTGTACTAGCGGGGGCAGAGACCCAGTACTTC. It yields the protein CAWSVLAGAETQYF. This sequence joins TRBV30 and TRBJ2-5; 11 bases are a match to TRBD2. The V and J ends lost 0 bases and 4 bases, in that order; junction bases with no gene match: 1. In germline, CDR1 is GTSNPN, CDR2 SVGIG (reference sequence). This CDR3 is 14 amino acids long.

This clone showed up just a few times. The V and J genes are TRBV2 and TRBJ1-1, with 8 bases lining up with TRBD1. Germline V gene sequence: CDR1 SNHLY, CDR2 FYNNEI. The CDR3 runs 17 residues. The ends lost 6 bases at V and 0 bases at J; junction bases unmatched: 12. Here the CDR3 DNA reads TGTGCCAGCAGCGAGTTAGGGGACAGGAGTCTGAACACTGAAGCTTTCTTT. It codes for CASSELGDRSLNTEAFF.

This chain connects TRBV19 to TRBJ1-1, with 8 bases identical to TRBD1. The trim removed 5 bases at V and 5 bases at J, leaving 4 bases unmatched. CDR3 size: 13 residues. Germline CDR1 is LNHDA and CDR2 is SQIVND (reference sequence). The CDR3 DNA reads TGTGCCAGTAGTGACAGGGGTCGAACTGAAGCTTTCTTT. Translating it yields CASSDRGRTEAFF.

The chain uses TRBV5-4 and TRBJ2-1, with D maybe TRBD1 (5 bases). The CDR3 is made up of 14 amino acids. In germline, CDR1 is SGHNT, CDR2 YYREEE (reference sequence). V shed 2 bases and J shed 6 bases, with 12 bases lying between them. In DNA form, the CDR3 reads TGTGCCAGCAGCTTCCGGAGACAGATCAATGAGCAGTTCTTC. This gives the protein CASSFRRQINEQFF. The variable domain in full, with the rest retrieved from reference TRBV5-4 and TRBJ2-1, is ETGVTQSPTHLIKTRGQQVTLRCSSQSGHNTVSWYQQALGQGPQFIFQYYREEENGRGNFPPRFSGLQFPNYSSELNVNALELDDSALYLCASSFRRQINEQFFGPGTRLTVL.

In its sample, this clone was seen once. The rearrangement uses TRBV11-2 and TRBJ1-1; tentatively, D is TRBD1 (5 bases). V was trimmed by 6 bases and J by 4 bases, leaving 15 bases between them. CDR3 length: 14 residues. Germline CDR1 reads SGHAT; CDR2 reads FQNNGV. The DNA of the CDR3 is TGTGCCAGCAGGGGGGGAGGGATGGGCACTGAAGCTTTCTTT. Encoded protein: CASRGGGMGTEAFF.

The V gene is TRBV29-1, the J gene TRBJ2-7; 11 bases match TRBD2. J was trimmed by 2 bases and V by 3 bases; bases with no gene match: 6. The CDR3 is made up of 15 amino acids. Germline assignment: CDR1 SQVTM and CDR2 ANQGSEA. In nucleotides, the CDR3 is TGCAGCGTTGATGGGCTAGCGGGGGGACCCTACGAGCAGTACTTC. Translation: CSVDGLAGGPYEQYF.

The chain recombines TRBV10-2 with TRBJ2-7, with 7 bases matching TRBD2. Looked up from germline, CDR1 is WSHSY and CDR2 is SAAADI. Germline trimming cut 4 bases from V and 0 bases from J; bases unmatched to any gene: 9. The CDR3 is 16 amino acids. CDR3 sequence (DNA): TGCGCCAGCAGTGTCGATAGCGGGTCTTACTCCTACGAGCAGTACTTC. Amino acids: CASSVDSGSYSYEQYF.

This chain joins TRBV9 and TRBJ1-1; a possible D gene is TRBD1 (5 bases). V lost 6 bases, J lost 4 bases, and 16 bases lay in between. Germline CDR1 SGDLS, CDR2 YYNGEE. CDR3 length: 14 residues. CDR3 region: CASTRGSKGTEAFF. In DNA form, the CDR3 reads TGTGCCAGCACCCGGGGGAGTAAGGGCACTGAAGCTTTCTTT.

The rearrangement joins TRBV7-2 to TRBJ1-5, with unresolved D. This CDR3 is built from 16 residues. With 1 base removed from V and 0 bases from J, the gap between germline ends came to 10 bases. The V gene's germline CDR1 is SGHTA and CDR2 FQGNSA. CDR3 region: CASSLDSRYSNQPQHF. The CDR3 DNA is TGTGCCAGCAGCTTAGACAGCAGGTATAGCAATCAGCCCCAGCATTTT.